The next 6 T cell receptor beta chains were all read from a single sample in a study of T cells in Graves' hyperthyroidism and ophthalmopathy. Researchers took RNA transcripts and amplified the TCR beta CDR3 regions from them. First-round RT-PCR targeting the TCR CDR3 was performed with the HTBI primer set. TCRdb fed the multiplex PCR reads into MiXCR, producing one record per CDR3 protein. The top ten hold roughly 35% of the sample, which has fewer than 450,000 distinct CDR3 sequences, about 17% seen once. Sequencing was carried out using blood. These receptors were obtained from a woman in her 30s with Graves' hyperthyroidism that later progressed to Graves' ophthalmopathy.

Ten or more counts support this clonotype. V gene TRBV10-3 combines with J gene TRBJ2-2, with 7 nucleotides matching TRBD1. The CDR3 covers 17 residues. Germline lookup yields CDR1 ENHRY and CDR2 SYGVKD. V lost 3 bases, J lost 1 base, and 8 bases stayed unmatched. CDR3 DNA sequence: TGTGCCATCAGTGATATCGTGGGACAGAAGAACACCGGGGAGCTGTTTTTT. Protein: CAISDIVGQKNTGELFF.

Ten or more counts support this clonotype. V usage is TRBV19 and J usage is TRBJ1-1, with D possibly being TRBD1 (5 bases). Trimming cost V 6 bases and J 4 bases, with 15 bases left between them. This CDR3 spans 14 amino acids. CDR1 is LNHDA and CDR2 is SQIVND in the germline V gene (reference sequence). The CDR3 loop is CASRMTAEGTEAFF. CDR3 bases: TGTGCCAGTAGGATGACAGCCGAGGGCACTGAAGCTTTCTTT.

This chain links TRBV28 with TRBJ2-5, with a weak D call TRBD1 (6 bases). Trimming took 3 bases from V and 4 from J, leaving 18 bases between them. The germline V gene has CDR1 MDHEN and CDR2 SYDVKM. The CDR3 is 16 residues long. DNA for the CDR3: TGTGCCAGCAGTTTGGGGACCCAATACAGGGTAGAGACCCAGTACTTC. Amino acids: CASSLGTQYRVETQYF.

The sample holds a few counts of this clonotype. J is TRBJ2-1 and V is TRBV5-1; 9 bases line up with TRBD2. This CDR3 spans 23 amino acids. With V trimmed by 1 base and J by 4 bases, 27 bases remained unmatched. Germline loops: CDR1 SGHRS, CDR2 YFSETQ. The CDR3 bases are TGCGCCAGCAGCTTGTGGTTAGTAGCGGGAGACGTAAGAGTAGGGGTAAAATACAATGAGCAGTTCTTC. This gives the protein CASSLWLVAGDVRVGVKYNEQFF. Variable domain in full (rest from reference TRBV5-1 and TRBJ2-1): KAGVTQTPRYLIKTRGQQVTLSCSPISGHRSVSWYQQTPGQGLQFLFEYFSETQRNKGNFPGRFSGRQFSNSRSEMNVSTLELGDSALYLCASSLWLVAGDVRVGVKYNEQFFGPGTRLTVL.

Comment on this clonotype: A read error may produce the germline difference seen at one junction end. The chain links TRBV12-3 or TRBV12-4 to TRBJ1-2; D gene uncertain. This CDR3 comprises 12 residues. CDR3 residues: CASSWVAYSYTF. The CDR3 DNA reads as TGTGCCAGCAGTTGGGTCGCCTATAGCTACACCTTC.

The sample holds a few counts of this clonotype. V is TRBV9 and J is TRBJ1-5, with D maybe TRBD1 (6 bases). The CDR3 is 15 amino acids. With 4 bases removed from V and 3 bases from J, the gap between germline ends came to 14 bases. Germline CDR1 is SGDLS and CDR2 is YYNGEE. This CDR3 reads CASSLSGDSNQPQHF. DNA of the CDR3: TGTGCCAGCAGCCTCTCAGGGGACTCCAATCAGCCCCAGCATTTT. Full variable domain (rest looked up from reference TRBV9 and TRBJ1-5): DSGVTQTPKHLITATGQRVTLRCSPRSGDLSVYWYQQSLDQGLQFLIQYYNGEERAKGNILERFSAQQFPDLHSELNLSSLELGDSALYFCASSLSGDSNQPQHFGDGTRLSIL.